A selection of T cell receptor beta chains follows, all from one sample in a study of T cells in Graves' hyperthyroidism and ophthalmopathy. In TCRdb, the multiplex PCR reads were re-called with MiXCR into one record per CDR3 protein. The profile shows about 460,000 distinct CDR3 sequences, 22% of them singletons. Sequenced material: blood. These TCRs come from a woman aged 70-85 years with Graves' ophthalmopathy. CDR3s include the opening cysteine and the closing phenylalanine or tryptophan. A D gene is named only where the DNA matches it firmly. Rows may omit the clone size; those that give it use once, few, many or a size class.

cdr3_nt cdr3_aa v_call d_call j_call clone_size
TGTGCCAGTAGCGGACTCAGCACAGATACGCAGTATTTT CASSGLSTDTQYF TRBV19 . TRBJ2-3 few
TGTGCCAGCCGGAGGACTAGCGGGGGCAATGAGCAGTTCTTC CASRRTSGGNEQFF TRBV19 TRBD2 TRBJ2-1 .
TGCAGTGCATATTTCTATGGCTACACCTTC CSAYFYGYTF TRBV20-1 . TRBJ1-2 few
TGCAGTGCTAGAGATAACCGCCCTAGCGGGAGTCGTGAGCAGTTCTTC CSARDNRPSGSREQFF TRBV20-1 TRBD2 TRBJ2-1 many
TGTGCCTGGGCTAACGGAGGGGGCAATCAGCCCCAGCATTTT CAWANGGGNQPQHF TRBV30 . TRBJ1-5 .
TGTGCCAGCAGTTACCGCGCACAGGGGTGGGATAATTCACCCCTCCACTTT CASSYRAQGWDNSPLHF TRBV6-2/TRBV6-3 TRBD1 TRBJ1-6 few
TGTGCCAGCAGCTACCGGGACTTTACCTACAATGAGCAGTTCTTC CASSYRDFTYNEQFF TRBV7-2 . TRBJ2-1 few
TGTGCCAGCAGTCGTCCGGGGGCCGGGGAGCTGTTTTTT CASSRPGAGELFF TRBV7-3 . TRBJ2-2 many
TGTGCCACCACGACACCAGGAAGGTCCTACGAGCAGTACTTC CATTTPGRSYEQYF TRBV6-1 . TRBJ2-7 many
TGTGCCAGCAGGGATGCAGGAGGGGGAATGAACACTGAAGCTTTCTTT CASRDAGGGMNTEAFF TRBV28 . TRBJ1-1 few
TGTGCCAGCAGCCAAGGTCCAGGGGGCGTGAGCGGGGAGCTGTTTTTT CASSQGPGGVSGELFF TRBV3-1 TRBD1 TRBJ2-2 .
TGCGCCAGCAGCTTGGATGTCGGGAAGGCTGAAGCTTTCTTT CASSLDVGKAEAFF TRBV5-1 . TRBJ1-1 .
TGCAGTGCTAGGGCGGCAACGGGCTATAATTCACCCCTCCACTTT CSARAATGYNSPLHF TRBV20-1 . TRBJ1-6 many
TGTGCCAGCAGCACCCCGGGACAGGGATACTACGAGCAGTACTTC CASSTPGQGYYEQYF TRBV6-2/TRBV6-3 TRBD1 TRBJ2-7 many
TGTGCCAGCAGCTTAGGGGACAGGGGTCAAGAGACCCAGTACTTC CASSLGDRGQETQYF TRBV11-2 TRBD1 TRBJ2-5 many
TGTGCCAGCAGTTTGGGGGGAGGGGACCTAAGAGGCTACACCTTC CASSLGGGDLRGYTF TRBV28 . TRBJ1-2 many
TGTGCCAGCAGCTTTTCAGGGTCTAATCAGCCCCAGCATTTT CASSFSGSNQPQHF TRBV11-2 . TRBJ1-5 .
TGTGCCAGCAGCTTAGAACCGTGGAATAATTCACCCCTCCACTTT CASSLEPWNNSPLHF TRBV11-2 . TRBJ1-6 few
TGTGCCAGCAGTTCACAACCGGGACAGGGCTACGAGCAGTACTTC CASSSQPGQGYEQYF TRBV28 TRBD1 TRBJ2-7 many
TGTGCCAGCAGCTCCTCTCCCCACACTGAAGCTTTCTTT CASSSSPHTEAFF TRBV9 . TRBJ1-1 few
TGCGCCAGCAGTGAGTCGGGGGCTAGCGGGTACAATGAGCAGTTCTTC CASSESGASGYNEQFF TRBV10-1 TRBD2 TRBJ2-1 .
TGTGCCAGCAGTTTCCTGGGGGTGGCAGATACGCAGTATTTT CASSFLGVADTQYF TRBV12-3/TRBV12-4 . TRBJ2-3 many
TGTGCCAGTAGTCGACAGGGGGCAGGATATGGCTACACCTTC CASSRQGAGYGYTF TRBV19 TRBD1 TRBJ1-2 .
TGTGCCAGTAGTATAGGGGGAGGCTACACCTTC CASSIGGGYTF TRBV19 . TRBJ1-2 .
TGTGCCAGCAGCTTGTGGGTAGCGGGGGATCTCACAGATACGCAGTATTTT CASSLWVAGDLTDTQYF TRBV5-6 TRBD2 TRBJ2-3 .
TGCGCCAGCAGCCCGGGACTAGCGGGAGAAAGGGAGCAGTACTTC CASSPGLAGEREQYF TRBV5-1 TRBD2 TRBJ2-7 few
TGCAGTGGGCTCGGGGGCCCAGATACGCAGTATTTT CSGLGGPDTQYF TRBV20-1 . TRBJ2-3 few
TGTGCCAGCAGAGCTATCCGACAGGGGGCCGGGGAGCTGTTTTTT CASRAIRQGAGELFF TRBV6-1 TRBD1 TRBJ2-2 few
TGCGCCAGCAGCGGCGGGACTAGCGGGCGAGATGCCGAGCAGTACTTC CASSGGTSGRDAEQYF TRBV5-1 TRBD2 TRBJ2-7 .
TGTGCCAGCTCAGCGAACAGGGTCCCGAACACTGAAGCTTTCTTT CASSANRVPNTEAFF TRBV18 . TRBJ1-1 few
TGTGCCAGCAGTCCTCTGGGACAGCTGAACACTGAAGCTTTCTTT CASSPLGQLNTEAFF TRBV27 TRBD1 TRBJ1-1 many
TGTGCCAGCAGCGCAACGACAGGGCTGAATGAGCAGTTCTTC CASSATTGLNEQFF TRBV9 TRBD1 TRBJ2-1 few
TGTGCCACCAAGACGCCGGGGCGGGAGACCCAGTACTTC CATKTPGRETQYF TRBV6-1 . TRBJ2-5 .
TGTGCCAGTAGAACCGGGACAAAATTTCCCACAGATACGCAGTATTTT CASRTGTKFPTDTQYF TRBV19 . TRBJ2-3 .
TGCAGTGCTATCGGGATTCATGGCTACACCTTC CSAIGIHGYTF TRBV20-1 . TRBJ1-2 .
TGTGCCAGCAGTAGTCCCCCAGGGTTGGGGGCGGAAGAGACCCAGTACTTC CASSSPPGLGAEETQYF TRBV6-2/TRBV6-3 . TRBJ2-5 few
TGCAGCGCTGGGAAGCTTATGGAGACCCAGTACTTC CSAGKLMETQYF TRBV29-1 . TRBJ2-5 .
TGCAGCGTCGCACGACAGGCAGACTATGGCTACACCTTC CSVARQADYGYTF TRBV29-1 . TRBJ1-2 .
TGTGCCAGCAGTTATGATCGGGGATCCTATGGCTACACCTTC CASSYDRGSYGYTF TRBV6-1 . TRBJ1-2 .
TGTGCCAGCAGTTCGGGGGTCTTACTTAGCGGGCGGGGAAACAATGAGCAGTTCTTC CASSSGVLLSGRGNNEQFF TRBV12-3/TRBV12-4 TRBD2 TRBJ2-1 .
TGTGCCACCCCGACTAGCGGGAGGGCCTTGGGGGAGCTGTTTTTT CATPTSGRALGELFF TRBV6-1 TRBD2 TRBJ2-2 .
TGTGCCAGTAGTTTGGGACTAGGAACCTACAATGAGCAGTTCTTC CASSLGLGTYNEQFF TRBV19 TRBD2 TRBJ2-1 .
TGTGCCAGCAGTTTAGGAGGCGACGAGCAGTACTTC CASSLGGDEQYF TRBV12-3/TRBV12-4 . TRBJ2-7 many
TGCAGTGCTAGAGATCCAGGGGCTGGTGGCTACACCTTC CSARDPGAGGYTF TRBV20-1 . TRBJ1-2 .